This TCR beta chain was retrieved from a study of blood T cell repertoires in COVID-19. The V gene lost 4 bases and the J gene lost 0 bases, with 11 bases spanning the gap. Looked up from germline, CDR1 is SGHRS and CDR2 is YFSETQ. CDR3 length: 15 residues. Source study methods: Reference gene primer amplification gave nucleated cell count estimates. The data were produced by immunoSEQ multiplex PCR, yet TCRdb's version contains in-frame clones alone and is incomplete. V and J calls and clone size are copied from that table; D and trimming were computed from the DNA. The sample includes 250,000 or so clones, 88% of them seen just once.

This sequence originates from a woman aged 55-69 years with acute or convalescent COVID-19. The sequencing input was peripheral blood. The V and J genes are TRBV5-1 and TRBJ1-3; D remains unclear. The CDR3 is CASSVSDFSGNTIYF. The CDR3 DNA is TGCGCCAGCAGCGTCAGCGATTTCTCTGGAAACACCATATATTTT. The variable domain in full, completed from reference TRBV5-1 and TRBJ1-3, reads KAGVTQTPRYLIKTRGQQVTLSCSPISGHRSVSWYQQTPGQGLQFLFEYFSETQRNKGNFPGRFSGRQFSNSRSEMNVSTLELGDSALYLCASSVSDFSGNTIYFGEGSWLTVV.